This TCR beta chain emerged from a study of CD8+ T cells in alopecia areata (dated by TCRdb to 2016 to 2019). Notes on the research overall: Treated patients were enrolled in an open-label pilot trial of oral tofacitinib at 5 to 10 mg twice daily for moderate-to-severe alopecia areata. Biopsies were taken from tofacitinib-treated patients at baseline and at 4 and 24 weeks of treatment, and a later scalp biopsy was taken in several of the tofacitinib-treated patients. Clonality in the scalp was compared among normal scalp (n=4), patchy alopecia areata scalp (n=8), and alopecia totalis/universalis scalp (n=8). RNA was extracted with the PAXgene miRNA kit for fixed scalp, the miRNeasy kit for PBMCs, and the RNeasy kit for mouse skin. In treated patients, disease severity was measured using the SALT score, which gives the percentage of scalp surface area affected. Amplification of TCRbeta CDR3 regions was done by immunoSEQ multiplex PCR using 35 Vbeta forward primers and 13 Jbeta reverse primers. The study used high-throughput TCRbeta sequencing to examine T cell clonal expansion in alopecia areata, in both the C3H/HeJ mouse model and human patients. In humans, TCRbeta sequencing was performed on scalp tissue and on sorted CD4+ and CD8+ peripheral blood T cells from healthy controls and from patients with patchy or totalis/universalis alopecia areata. Patients received tofacitinib for 6 to 18 months and were then followed off drug for 6 months to check for delayed response and recurrence.

Preparation of the library involved the immunoSEQ multiplex PCR assay. For TCR sequencing, RNA was extracted from every sample and reverse transcribed into cDNA to serve as template. First-strand cDNA was synthesized using SuperScript III with a 2:1 mix of oligo-dT and random hexamers. A synthetic immune receptor repertoire was used to measure amplification bias, and any remaining bias was corrected computationally. Concerning the study's data processing: After raw reads were preprocessed to remove errors, the CDR3 was defined following IMGT conventions as running from the conserved cysteine to phenylalanine. Clonality was calculated as 1 minus Shannon entropy normalized by log2 of the number of productive unique TCRs. Whether scalp clones were CD4 or CD8 was inferred by matching scalp TCRbeta sequences against CD4 and CD8 repertoires sorted from blood. Not all clones reach the TCRdb copy of this immuneACCESS table, which keeps in-frame sequences only. Checked studies attribute under half of the gap to unresolved V genes and leave the rest unexplained. The DNA was the basis for D and trimming; V, J and clone size are from that table. The table for this sample lists approximately 210,000 clones; roughly 60% of them were counted only once. Just over 1% of the sample is taken by the ten largest.

Via the germline V gene, CDR1 is SNHLY and CDR2 FYNNEI. The V end gives up 4 bases and the J end 0 bases, leaving 2 bases in the junction not matched to a gene. From cysteine to phenylalanine, the CDR3 is 15 amino acids long. Just CDR3 DNA is preserved here, 45 bases in frame from base 1. Of note for this clone: Its antigen remains undetermined. Base qualities are not at hand, and no much larger clone is one base apart.

The meaning of the sample's time point label: about 25 weeks on oral tofacitinib. The sample's treatment or condition label, decoded: oral pan-JAK inhibitor, 5-10 mg twice daily. Lesional scalp punch biopsies and peripheral blood were obtained from alopecia areata patients. PBMCs were isolated by density centrifugation and stained for CD3, CD4 and CD8, after which CD4+ and CD8+ T cells were sorted on a FACSAria. What the research found in general, with its limitations: Many expanded lesional clones were found to persist in scalp and blood during tofacitinib treatment, and relapse after treatment cessation may be partly explained by this persistence. Compared with normal scalp, lesional scalp, particularly in alopecia totalis/universalis, had higher clonality and more expanded CD8+ clones, which suggests antigenic drive. Compared with mice, TCR sequences shared between patients were less clear, possibly partly because of HLA diversity across the patient population. Because the treated cohort was small and had only one nonresponder, larger studies are needed to examine links between baseline CD8+ expansion and response. Unlike mouse skin, where gammadelta T cells dominate, normal human skin contains resident alphabeta T cells that get sequenced too, which complicates analysis of the scalp TCR repertoire. Scalp clonality and the number of expanded CD8+ clones among the top 100 scalp clones were significantly decreased by tofacitinib.

The specimen comprised CD4+ T cells sorted from blood, sampled at week 24, from a patient treated with tofacitinib. The clonotype originates from a human donor with alopecia areata. The rearranged chain carries TRBV2 and TRBJ1-5, and 8 junctional nucleotides match TRBD1. CDR3 loop: CASSAGGTSNQPQHF. The DNA sequence is TGTGCCAGCAGTGCAGGGGGCACTAGCAATCAGCCCCAGCATTTT.